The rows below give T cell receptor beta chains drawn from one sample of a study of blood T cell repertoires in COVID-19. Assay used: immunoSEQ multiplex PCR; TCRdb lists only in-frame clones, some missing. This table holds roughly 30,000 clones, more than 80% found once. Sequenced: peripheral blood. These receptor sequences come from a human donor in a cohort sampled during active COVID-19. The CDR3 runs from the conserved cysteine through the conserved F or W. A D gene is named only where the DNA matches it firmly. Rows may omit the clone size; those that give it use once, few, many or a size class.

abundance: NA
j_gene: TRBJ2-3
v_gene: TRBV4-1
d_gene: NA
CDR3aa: CASSQGPSTDTQYF
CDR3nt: TGCGCCAGCAGCCAAGGGCCTAGCACAGATACGCAGTATTTT

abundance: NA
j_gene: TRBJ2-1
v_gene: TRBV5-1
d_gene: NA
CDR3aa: CASSLAEPGDEQFF
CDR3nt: TGCGCCAGCAGCTTGGCCGAGCCGGGTGATGAGCAGTTCTTC

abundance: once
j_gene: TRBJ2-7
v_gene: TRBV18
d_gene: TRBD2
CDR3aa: CASSPTEISGGYEQYF
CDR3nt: TGTGCCAGCTCACCAACGGAGATTAGCGGGGGGTACGAGCAGTACTTC

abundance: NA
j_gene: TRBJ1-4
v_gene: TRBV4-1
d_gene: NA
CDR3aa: CASSQDQGGRTNEKLFF
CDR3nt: TGCGCCAGCAGCCAAGATCAAGGAGGTAGAACTAATGAAAAACTGTTTTTT

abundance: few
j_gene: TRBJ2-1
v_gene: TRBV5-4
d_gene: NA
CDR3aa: CASSFGHDPNNEQFF
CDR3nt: TGTGCCAGCAGCTTTGGTCATGATCCTAACAATGAGCAGTTCTTC

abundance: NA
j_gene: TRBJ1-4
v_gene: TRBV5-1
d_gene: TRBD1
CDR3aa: CASSPTGGNEKLFF
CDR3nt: TGCGCCAGCAGCCCGACAGGGGGTAATGAAAAACTGTTTTTT

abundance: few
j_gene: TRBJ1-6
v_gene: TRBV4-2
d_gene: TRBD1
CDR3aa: CASSQDGTGNSPLHF
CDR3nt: TGTGCCAGCAGCCAAGACGGGACAGGGAATTCACCCCTCCACTTT

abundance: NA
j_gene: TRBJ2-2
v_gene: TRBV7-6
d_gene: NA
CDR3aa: CASSRGFASGELFF
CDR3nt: TGTGCCAGCAGCCGGGGGTTTGCCTCCGGGGAGCTGTTTTTT

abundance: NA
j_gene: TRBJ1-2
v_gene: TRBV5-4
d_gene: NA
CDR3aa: CASSLGGVGDGYTF
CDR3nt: TGTGCCAGCAGCTTGGGGGGGGTGGGCGATGGCTACACCTTC

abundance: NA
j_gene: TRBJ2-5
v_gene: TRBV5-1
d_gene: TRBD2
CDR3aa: CASSLRPTSGGQETQYF
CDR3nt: TGCGCCAGCAGCTTAAGGCCGACTAGCGGGGGTCAAGAGACCCAGTACTTC

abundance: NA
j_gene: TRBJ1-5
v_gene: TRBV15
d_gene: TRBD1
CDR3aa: CATSKTGTGGHYSNQPQHF
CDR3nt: TGTGCCACCAGCAAGACCGGGACAGGGGGCCATTATAGCAATCAGCCCCAGCATTTT